This T cell receptor (beta chain) comes out of a study of blood T cells in healthy people across ages. A remark on this clonotype: Antigen: not known.

Points from the study as a whole: There was a strong correlation between TCR beta diversity and naive T cell percentage. Total diversity from one million sequenced T cells was likely underestimated.

Peripheral blood from each donor was collected in a volume of roughly 9.8 milliliters. Through a sample-barcoded 5' primer and a J-beta primer mix, a second PCR was run for roughly 7 to 12 cycles. A template-switch adaptor with 12 random nucleotides tagged each cDNA molecule. TCRdb redid the calling of the 5' RACE reads with MiXCR, one entry per CDR3 protein. The repertoire has some 1.1 million distinct CDR3 sequences, 35% to 45% of them found once; the top ten carry around 14%. The CDR3 is made up of 14 amino acids. With 8 bases clipped from V and 14 bases from J, the junction kept 14 bases outside the gene matches. CDR1 and CDR2 from the germline V gene are SGHAT and FQNNGV.

The receptor was derived from a man younger than 35 in good health. V usage is TRBV11-2 and J usage is TRBJ2-3, with TRBD1 matching over 12 bases. The source material was blood. This CDR3 is CASVAGTGGRYAYF. The CDR3 DNA is TGTGCCAGCGTAGCCGGGACAGGGGGCAGATACGCGTATTTT.